The 27 T cell receptor beta chains reported below all come from one sample, sequenced in a study of T cells in women clearing cervical HPV infection. The method was immunoSEQ multiplex PCR; TCRdb's version includes in-frame clones alone and lacks a portion of them. The table for this sample gives about 20,000 clones. The specimen was blood buffy coat. These receptors came from a woman between 18 and 69 years old with a cervical HPV16 infection that either progressed to CIN3+ or cleared (not recorded which).

With regard to this clone: Coverage ceases 3 residues before the CDR3 finishes, and the germline J gene fills in the end. This rearrangement joins TRBV4-2 to TRBJ1-2, with 11 positions matching TRBD1. CDR1 is LGHNA and CDR2 is YNFKEQ in the germline V gene. The CDR3 covers 16 residues. CDR3 loop: CASSRIAWDRGTGYTF. The sequenced part of the CDR3 DNA is TGTGCCAGCAGCCGCATAGCATGGGACAGGGGGACGGGC.

Worth noting for this clone: Germline is not matched at one junction end, which may reflect a read error. The read ends 3 residues before the CDR3 terminus; that terminus is restored from the germline J gene. The chain carries TRBV20-1 and TRBJ2-7; a possible D gene is TRBD1 (6 bases). This CDR3 comprises 13 residues. Germline V gives CDR1 DFQATT, CDR2 SNEGSKA (reference sequence). The covered CDR3 bases are TGCAGTGCCCCCGCGACAGGCTCCCACGAG. This sequence encodes CSAPATGSHE. The CDR3 as a whole reads CSAPATGSHEQYF.

As to this clone: The missing CDR3 end, 3 residues past where the read stops, is filled in from the germline J gene. This chain links TRBV11-2 with TRBJ1-6, with D perhaps matching TRBD1 (5 bases). V lost 2 bases to trimming and J lost 5 bases, with 7 bases between them. The V gene's germline CDR1 is SGHAT and CDR2 FQNNGV. The CDR3 loop spans 14 amino acids. The CDR3 DNA, read in part, is TGTGCCAGCAGCTTACAGGGAGATAATTCACCC. Translated, it gives CASSLQGDNSP. The whole CDR3 protein is CASSLQGDNSPLHF.

With regard to this clone: Sequencing ends 3 residues short of the CDR3 end; the germline J gene provides the rest. The V and J genes are TRBV11-3 and TRBJ1-6, with no clear D. V dropped 5 bases and J dropped 0 bases, with 5 bases sitting between them. CDR1 SGHNT and CDR2 YENEEA come from the germline V gene. The CDR3 consists of 14 residues. The CDR3 loop reads CASSADSYNSPLHF. The sequenced CDR3 bases are TGTGCCAGCAGCGCGGACTCCTATAATTCACCC.

The DNA read from the CDR3 is TGTGCCAGCTCAACCGGACAGCAAGAGACC. Protein sequence: CASSTGQQET. The whole CDR3 is CASSTGQQETQYF. The gene calls are TRBV18 and TRBJ2-5, with TRBD1 as a possible D gene (6 bases). From the germline J gene comes the end of the CDR3, since the read stops 3 residues before it. This CDR3 has 13 amino acids. Per the germline V gene, CDR1 is KGHSH and CDR2 is LQKENI. The ends were cut back, 5 bases at V and 2 bases at J, with 9 bases in the middle.

With respect to this clone: The read stops 3 residues short of the end of the CDR3; the missing end is completed from the germline J gene. The chain is built from TRBV5-1 and TRBJ2-3; TRBD1 matches at 10 bases. The CDR3 has 15 amino acids. Germline values: CDR1 SGHRS, CDR2 YFSETQ. Partial CDR3 DNA: TGCGCCAGCAGCCCCCGGACAGGGGGAAGTCAGCCG. Its protein is CASSPRTGGSQP. From start to end, the CDR3 is CASSPRTGGSQPQYF. Full variable domain (rest looked up from reference TRBV5-1 and TRBJ2-3): KAGVTQTPRYLIKTRGQQVTLSCSPISGHRSVSWYQQTPGQGLQFLFEYFSETQRNKGNFPGRFSGRQFSNSRSEMNVSTLELGDSALYLCASSPRTGGSQPQYFGPGTRLTVL.

As regards this clone: The CDR3 end lies 3 residues beyond the end of the read and is filled in from the germline J gene. The rearrangement uses TRBV2 and TRBJ2-5; weak D call: TRBD1 (6 bases). V gave up 4 bases and J gave up 2 bases, with 11 bases separating them. Germline CDR1 SNHLY, CDR2 FYNNEI. The CDR3 is 14 residues long. The CDR3: CASSGGLPQETQYF. CDR3 DNA (partial): TGTGCCAGCAGTGGGGGGCTACCGCAAGAGACC.

Concerning this clone: The read ends 3 residues shy of where the CDR3 ends; the end is completed using the germline J gene. The chain is built from TRBV4-1 and TRBJ2-1; D is possibly TRBD1 (6 bases). This CDR3 is built from 16 residues. Germline V gene lookup returns CDR1 MGHRA and CDR2 YSYEKL. Trimming took 0 bases from V and 7 from J, leaving 16 bases between them. CDR3 bases read: TGCGCCAGCAGCCAAGAGGCCCTAAGGACAGAGAATGAG. As protein: CASSQEALRTENE. The complete CDR3 protein is CASSQEALRTENEQFF.

To note about this clone: The read halts 3 residues ahead of the CDR3 end, with the missing end drawn from the germline J gene. The chain combines TRBV18 with TRBJ2-7, with 9 bases that match TRBD1. This CDR3 contains 15 residues. The ends lost 5 bases at V and 5 bases at J; junction bases unmatched: 10. CDR1 and CDR2 from the germline V gene are KGHSH and LQKENI. The CDR3 bases that were read are TGTGCCAGCTCAGCAACGGGACAGGGAATGAACGAG. Its protein product is CASSATGQGMNE. The full CDR3 is CASSATGQGMNEQYF.

Remarks on this clone: The CDR3 extends 3 residues past the end of the read, so its final part is completed from the germline J gene. The rearrangement joins TRBV19 to TRBJ1-2; no clear D gene. Germline V gene sequence: CDR1 LNHDA, CDR2 SQIVND (reference sequence). CDR3 length: 14 residues. Partial CDR3 DNA: TGTGCCAGTAGTATCTCTTCAATCACCTACGAC. Its translation: CASSISSITYD. The complete CDR3 sequence is CASSISSITYDYTF.

A note on this clone: The read is 3 residues too short to cover the CDR3 end, so that end is filled in from the germline J gene. This rearrangement joins TRBV7-2 to TRBJ2-5; D is ambiguous. Germline V gene lookup returns CDR1 SGHTA and CDR2 FQGNSA. Trimming left V 0 bases short and J 2 bases short, with 19 bases between. This CDR3 region has 18 residues. The covered CDR3 bases are TGTGCCAGCAGCTTAGCAGAGCGAGTACGGGTTTGGCAAGAGACC. It yields the protein CASSLAERVRVWQET. The complete CDR3 reads CASSLAERVRVWQETQYF.

CDR3 in amino acids: CAWSRHQGGNTGELFF. CDR3 bases read: TGTGCCTGGAGTCGACACCAGGGGGGAAACACCGGGGAG. The chain combines TRBV30 with TRBJ2-2; D perhaps matches TRBD1 (7 bases). The read comes to an end 3 residues before the CDR3 does, leaving the germline J gene to fill in the end. The CDR3 consists of 16 residues. Germline assignment: CDR1 GTSNPN and CDR2 SVGIG (reference sequence). Trimming stripped 2 bases from V and 2 bases from J, with 15 bases between.

A note on this clone: The read gets to within 3 residues of the CDR3 end, and the germline J gene fills in the rest. This chain connects TRBV2 to TRBJ2-6; 15 positions match TRBD2. Germline CDR1 reads SNHLY; CDR2 reads FYNNEI. The CDR3 has 19 residues. Trimming took 3 bases from V and 4 from J; bases not matched to a gene: 7. CDR3 bases read: TGTGCCAGCAGTGACGCCGGACTAGCGGGGGGGCTCGGGGCCAACGTC. Encoded protein: CASSDAGLAGGLGANV. The whole CDR3 sequence is CASSDAGLAGGLGANVLTF.

As regards this clone: The read stops 3 residues short of the end of the CDR3; the missing end is completed from the germline J gene. The rearrangement uses TRBV7-9 and TRBJ1-4; D not resolved. The CDR3 has 12 amino acids. Trimming took 1 base from V and 7 from J, leaving 4 bases between them. Germline assignment: CDR1 SEHNR and CDR2 FQNEAQ (reference sequence). Here the CDR3 reads CASSLEGEKLFF. CDR3 DNA, as far as it was read: TGTGCCAGCAGCTTAGAAGGTGAAAAA.

In regard to this clone: The read falls 3 residues short of the CDR3 end, and the missing part is taken from the germline J gene. The chain joins TRBV7-9 to TRBJ2-1; no definite D call. The CDR3 loop spans 11 amino acids. The germline V and J ends were trimmed by 6 bases and 9 bases, with 9 bases remaining between them. From germline, CDR1 is SEHNR and CDR2 FQNEAQ (reference sequence). The CDR3 spells CASSAVGEQFF. Partial CDR3 DNA: TGTGCCAGCAGTGCGGTGGGTGAG. The variable domain in full, with the rest retrieved from reference TRBV7-9 and TRBJ2-1, is DTGVSQNPRHKITKRGQNVTFRCDPISEHNRLYWYRQTLGQGPEFLTYFQNEAQLEKSRLLSDRFSAERPKGSFSTLEIQRTEQGDSAMYLCASSAVGEQFFGPGTRLTVL.

Concerning this clone: The sequenced fragment ends 3 residues before the CDR3 boundary, so the rest is inferred from the germline J gene. The chain carries TRBV30 and TRBJ1-3, with a tentative D call TRBD1 (5 bases). Germline V lookup: CDR1 GTSNPN, CDR2 SVGIG (reference sequence). The CDR3 runs 15 residues. V lost 0 bases and J lost 0, with 9 bases in between. The CDR3 reads CAWSVGVSSGNTIYF. The covered CDR3 bases are TGTGCCTGGAGTGTAGGGGTTTCCTCTGGAAACACC.

Note on this clone: The read falls 3 residues short of the CDR3 end, and the missing part is taken from the germline J gene. This chain uses TRBV20-1 with TRBJ2-5; 7 bases line up with TRBD1. CDR1 is DFQATT and CDR2 is SNEGSKA in the germline V gene (reference sequence). This CDR3 has 13 amino acids. J lost 5 bases, V lost 2 bases, and 5 bases had no gene match. CDR3 sequence: CSARLTGSETQYF. CDR3 DNA, as far as it was read: TGCAGTGCTAGATTGACAGGGTCCGAGACC.

Regarding this clone: The read is 3 residues too short to cover the CDR3 end, so that end is filled in from the germline J gene. The chain has TRBV5-1 and TRBJ2-7, with 10 bases aligning to TRBD1. Germline-derived CDR1 and CDR2 are SGHRS and YFSETQ. The trim removed 3 bases at V and 5 bases at J, leaving 5 bases unmatched. CDR3 size: 14 residues. CDR3 DNA, as far as it was read: TGCGCCAGCAGCTCTGGACAGGGGGTGGACGAG. This codes for CASSSGQGVDE. In full, the CDR3 reads CASSSGQGVDEQYF.

To note about this clone: The observed sequence ends 3 residues before the CDR3 terminus, with the missing tail filled in from the germline J gene. The chain carries TRBV19 and TRBJ2-2, with TRBD2 as a possible D gene (5 bases). The CDR3 runs to 14 residues. Looked up from germline, CDR1 is LNHDA and CDR2 is SQIVND (reference sequence). The CDR3 bases that were read are TGTGCCAGTAGTTTCCAGACACCGGAGGAAAAG. Protein: CASSFQTPEEK. The complete CDR3 protein is CASSFQTPEEKLFF.

About this clone: The read is 3 residues too short to cover the CDR3 end, so that end is filled in from the germline J gene. The rearrangement links TRBV19 to TRBJ1-6, with 9 bases that match TRBD1. CDR1 is LNHDA, CDR2 SQIVND, per germline (reference sequence). The junction had 6 bases not matched to a gene; V was cut back by 6 bases and J by 6 bases. The CDR3 sequence is 15 residues long. This CDR3 is CASRPSDRGNSPLHF. The covered CDR3 bases are TGTGCCAGTAGACCTTCGGACAGGGGTAATTCACCC.

Details on this clone: The CDR3 goes on 3 residues after the read ends, and that part is filled in from the germline J gene. The chain uses TRBV7-6 and TRBJ2-5, with TRBD2 identical over 13 bases. Germline assignment: CDR1 SGHVS and CDR2 FNYEAQ. The CDR3 extends over 16 amino acids. V lost 1 base, J lost 5 bases, and 4 bases stayed unmatched. The CDR3 DNA, read in part, is TGTGCCAGCAGCTTAGGACTAGCGGGGGGCCCTGAGACC. As protein: CASSLGLAGGPET. The full CDR3 is CASSLGLAGGPETQYF.

Concerning this clone itself: The read terminates 3 residues before the CDR3 end, so the remaining end is supplied by the germline J gene. The gene calls are TRBV28 and TRBJ1-6; TRBD1 matches at 7 bases. This CDR3 has 15 residues. Germline CDR1 and CDR2: MDHEN and SYDVKM. V was clipped by 4 bases and J by 3 bases; unmatched bases: 3. The CDR3 protein is CASSWGQSYNSPLHF. CDR3 DNA (partial): TGTGCCAGCAGTTGGGGACAGAGCTATAATTCACCC.

As to this clone: From the germline J gene comes the end of the CDR3, since the read stops 3 residues before it. This rearrangement joins TRBV7-2 to TRBJ2-5, with D perhaps TRBD1 (6 bases). The germline V gene has CDR1 SGHTA and CDR2 FQGNSA. The CDR3 totals 13 residues. V lost 1 base and J 3 bases, leaving 6 bases between the germline ends. CDR3 protein: CASSLDREETQYF. The CDR3 bases that were read are TGTGCCAGCAGCTTAGACAGGGAAGAGACC.

With respect to this clone: The read halts 3 residues ahead of the CDR3 end, with the missing end drawn from the germline J gene. V is TRBV5-1 and J is TRBJ2-7, with a tentative D call TRBD1 (5 bases). Germline values: CDR1 SGHRS, CDR2 YFSETQ. The CDR3 extends over 13 amino acids. V lost 2 bases and J 3 bases, leaving 9 bases between the germline ends. The CDR3 reads CASSFGADYEQYF. Partial CDR3 DNA: TGCGCCAGCAGCTTTGGGGCGGACTACGAG.

About this clone: The missing CDR3 end, 3 residues past where the read stops, is filled in from the germline J gene. The chain recombines TRBV10-3 with TRBJ2-3; the D gene is possibly TRBD1 (6 bases). This CDR3 spans 16 amino acids. Per the germline V gene, CDR1 is ENHRY and CDR2 is SYGVKD. This chain's CDR3 is CAISESKAGEKETQYF. The sequenced CDR3 bases are TGTGCCATCAGTGAGTCGAAGGCAGGGGAAAAAGAGACG.

With regard to this clone: The CDR3 end lies 3 residues beyond the end of the read and is filled in from the germline J gene. The chain links TRBV7-2 to TRBJ1-2, with D perhaps TRBD1 (5 bases). The germline gives CDR1 SGHTA, CDR2 FQGNSA. The V and J ends lost 2 bases and 6 bases respectively, with 10 bases between them. This CDR3 has 13 amino acids. Partial CDR3 DNA: TGTGCCAGCAGCTTATTAGGGGTGAATGGC. It specifies CASSLLGVNG. From start to end, the CDR3 is CASSLLGVNGYTF. Looking up the rest from reference TRBV7-2 and TRBJ1-2 gives the full variable domain: GAGVSQSPSNKVTEKGKDVELRCDPISGHTALYWYRQSLGQGLEFLIYFQGNSAPDKSGLPSDRFSAERTGGSVSTLTIQRTQQEDSAVYLCASSLLGVNGYTFGSGTRLTVV.

Note on this clone: The observed sequence ends 3 residues before the CDR3 terminus, with the missing tail filled in from the germline J gene. The J gene is TRBJ2-1, the V gene TRBV14; no definite D call. CDR3 length: 17 residues. V was pared by 2 bases and J by 3 bases, with 17 bases between. CDR1 is SGHDN, CDR2 FVKESK, per germline. CDR3 residues: CASSQTEPGLLYNEQFF. The part of the CDR3 DNA that was read is TGTGCCAGCAGCCAAACCGAGCCAGGCCTCCTCTACAATGAG.